This T cell receptor (beta chain) was obtained from a study of cytomegalovirus exposure and HLA in healthy donors. Overall study findings and caveats: CMV serostatus stood as the only immune exposure information on hand.

It was healthy bone marrow donors who served as donors. CDR3 length: 15 amino acids. Trimming left V 5 bases short and J 7 bases short, with 20 bases between. Germline values: CDR1 SGHTA, CDR2 FQGNSA. The PCR had 60 Vbeta and 13 Jbeta primers. Sequenced by immunoSEQ multiplex PCR; TCRdb stores in-frame clones only, minus some. The sample carries a few hundred thousand clones, 65% to 85% recorded once. As to this clone: Its cognate antigen is unknown.

This sequence was found in a woman aged 25 to 39 in good health and CMV-seronegative. Sequenced material: PBMCs. This rearrangement joins TRBV7-2 to TRBJ1-2; D is unresolved. The CDR3 bases are TGTGCCAGCAGCCGGGAGTCGGGCCCCCTTTCTGGCTACACCTTC. Its protein is CASSRESGPLSGYTF. The whole variable domain, filled in from reference TRBV7-2 and TRBJ1-2, reads GAGVSQSPSNKVTEKGKDVELRCDPISGHTALYWYRQSLGQGLEFLIYFQGNSAPDKSGLPSDRFSAERTGGSVSTLTIQRTQQEDSAVYLCASSRESGPLSGYTFGSGTRLTVV.